Presented here are 30 T cell receptor beta chains from one specimen sequenced in a study of CD8+CD57+ T cells in acquired aplastic anemia. The use of genomic DNA as template underpinned the TCR beta VDJ and CDR3 profiling. Using its own MiXCR run on the reads, TCRdb lists one record per CDR3 protein. The sample carries some 280,000 distinct CDR3 sequences, approximately 55% recorded once. Sample: sorted CD4+, CD8+, or CD8+CD57+ T cells (not recorded which) from PBMCs. These receptors were taken from a human donor with severe aplastic anemia or a healthy control (not recorded which).

The sample holds a few counts of this clonotype. The CDR3: CASSFPFF. The CDR3 nucleotides are TGTGCCAGCAGCTTTCCTTTCTTT. The rearrangement links TRBV7-9 to TRBJ1-1, with unresolved D. Per the germline V gene, CDR1 is SEHNR and CDR2 is FQNEAQ (reference sequence). The ends were cut back, 3 bases at V and 12 bases at J, with 2 bases in the middle. The CDR3 covers 8 residues.

This clonotype was seen at least ten times. The gene calls are TRBV5-1 and TRBJ2-7; TRBD1 aligns across 8 bases. V gave up 4 bases and J gave up 2 bases; unmatched junction bases: 5. The CDR3 covers 14 residues. Per germline, CDR1 SGHRS and CDR2 YFSETQ. As DNA, the CDR3 is TGCGCCAGCAGCCCGGACAGGGTTACCTACGAGCAGTACTTC. It is translated as CASSPDRVTYEQYF. The entire variable domain, with the rest obtained from reference TRBV5-1 and TRBJ2-7, is as follows: KAGVTQTPRYLIKTRGQQVTLSCSPISGHRSVSWYQQTPGQGLQFLFEYFSETQRNKGNFPGRFSGRQFSNSRSEMNVSTLELGDSALYLCASSPDRVTYEQYFGPGTRLTVT.

The chain combines TRBV4-1 with TRBJ2-7; D might be TRBD1 or TRBD2, each matching 5 bases. V lost 0 bases, J lost 0 bases, and 12 bases lay in between. CDR1 and CDR2 (germline): MGHRA, YSYEKL. The CDR3 spans 16 residues. CDR3 DNA: TGCGCCAGCAGCCAAGAGGGACCGATAAGCTCCTACGAGCAGTACTTC. Its protein product is CASSQEGPISSYEQYF.

In its sample, this clonotype was seen many times. The chain joins TRBV2 to TRBJ2-1, with TRBD2 identical over 9 bases. After removal of 8 bases from V and 3 bases from J, the junction contained 8 bases not matched to a gene. The CDR3 contains 15 residues. Germline CDR1 SNHLY, CDR2 FYNNEI. CDR3 protein: CASQKLAGHYNEQFF. The CDR3 region has the DNA TGTGCCAGCCAAAAACTAGCGGGCCACTACAATGAGCAGTTCTTC.

V is TRBV7-9 and J is TRBJ2-6, with 11 nucleotides matching TRBD1. Looked up from germline, CDR1 is SEHNR and CDR2 is FQNEAQ (reference sequence). V lost 1 base and J lost 4; bases outside the gene matches: 6. The CDR3 consists of 18 residues. CDR3 region: CASSLVRDRGFGANVLTF. CDR3 in DNA: TGTGCCAGCAGCTTAGTTAGGGACAGGGGGTTCGGGGCCAACGTCCTGACTTTC. Variable domain in full (rest from reference TRBV7-9 and TRBJ2-6): DTGVSQNPRHKITKRGQNVTFRCDPISEHNRLYWYRQTLGQGPEFLTYFQNEAQLEKSRLLSDRFSAERPKGSFSTLEIQRTEQGDSAMYLCASSLVRDRGFGANVLTFGAGSRLTVL.

At least ten counts were recorded for this clonotype. The J gene is TRBJ2-2, the V gene TRBV7-3; TRBD1 matches 8 bases. The CDR3 contains 16 residues. Germline CDR1 and CDR2: SGHTA and FQGTGA. Trimming at V came to 5 bases and at J to 3 bases, leaving 8 bases not matched to a gene. The CDR3 here is CASSPQGARDTGELFF. Written as DNA, the CDR3 is TGTGCCAGCAGCCCTCAGGGGGCGCGGGACACCGGGGAGCTGTTTTTT.

This clonotype was seen a handful of times. V and J are TRBV29-1 and TRBJ2-7; 7 nucleotides agree with TRBD2. J lost 2 bases, V lost 7 bases, and 5 bases had no gene match. This CDR3 region has 12 residues. From germline, CDR1 is SQVTM and CDR2 ANQGSEA. CDR3 sequence (DNA): TGCAGCGCCAAAAGCGGGGCCTACGAGCAGTACTTC. Its translation is CSAKSGAYEQYF.

This CDR3 is CATSRTSTIQQFF. The CDR3 DNA reads as TGTGCCACCAGCAGAACCTCGACTATTCAGCAGTTCTTC. J is TRBJ2-1 and V is TRBV15, with D perhaps TRBD2 (5 bases). CDR3 length: 13 amino acids. Germline CDR1 is LNHNV and CDR2 is YYDKDF (reference sequence). V lost 2 bases and J lost 11, with 13 bases in between.

This chain joins TRBV10-3 and TRBJ2-5; 11 bases agree with TRBD2. The J call may be incorrect, as the DNA end agrees better with TRBJ2-7. From germline, CDR1 is ENHRY and CDR2 SYGVKD. The CDR3 extends over 15 amino acids. The CDR3 coding sequence is TGTGCCATCAGTGACGCTAGCGGGGGGTCCTACGAGCAGTACTTC. As protein: CAISDASGGSYEQYF.

In this sample, this clonotype turned up a few times. The chain has TRBV7-2 and TRBJ1-5; 8 nucleotides match TRBD1. Germline V gives CDR1 SGHTA, CDR2 FQGNSA. This CDR3 has 14 residues. J lost 6 bases, V lost 5 bases, and 6 bases had no gene match. This CDR3 is CASSKDRVSQPQHF. Here the CDR3 DNA reads TGTGCCAGCAGCAAGGACAGGGTATCTCAGCCCCAGCATTTT.

The J gene is TRBJ2-5, the V gene TRBV15; D might be TRBD2 (5 bases). CDR1 and CDR2 (germline): LNHNV, YYDKDF (reference sequence). There are 13 residues in the CDR3. V was clipped by 5 bases and J by 9 bases, with 16 bases between them. The CDR3 sequence is CATSARSATAQYF. CDR3 bases: TGTGCCACCAGCGCCCGTAGCGCGACGGCCCAGTACTTC.

This clonotype was seen more than once but under ten times. The J gene is TRBJ1-5, the V gene TRBV15; D is undetermined. The CDR3 loop spans 16 amino acids. Germline lookup yields CDR1 LNHNV and CDR2 YYDKDF (reference sequence). V gave up 0 bases and J gave up 0 bases, with 9 bases separating them. CDR3 in DNA: TGTGCCACCAGCAGAGACAGACCATATAGCAATCAGCCCCAGCATTTT. Translating it yields CATSRDRPYSNQPQHF.

CDR3 loop: CASSYFFTSQGELFF. CDR3 DNA: TGCGCCAGCAGCTACTTCTTCACAAGTCAAGGGGAACTGTTTTTT. The V gene is TRBV5-1, the J gene TRBJ1-4, with D tentatively TRBD1 (5 bases). Trimming stripped 3 bases from V and 12 bases from J, with 21 bases between. Germline V lookup: CDR1 SGHRS, CDR2 YFSETQ. The CDR3 totals 15 residues.

V is TRBV10-3 and J is TRBJ2-3, with TRBD2 as a possible D gene (5 bases). V shed 6 bases and J shed 0 bases, with 16 bases lying between them. Germline values: CDR1 ENHRY, CDR2 SYGVKD. The CDR3 spans 16 residues. CDR3 nucleotides: TGTGCCATCAGATTTAGCGACCCAACTAGCACAGATACGCAGTATTTT. Protein sequence: CAIRFSDPTSTDTQYF.

This clonotype came up many times. The chain links TRBV3-1 to TRBJ2-7, with D perhaps given as TRBD1 or TRBD2 (5 bases each). Germline V gene sequence: CDR1 LGHDT, CDR2 YNNKEL (reference sequence). V lost 4 bases to trimming and J lost 5 bases, with 9 bases between them. The CDR3 is 12 residues long. The CDR3 here is CASSLLGDEQYF. The CDR3, as DNA: TGTGCCAGCAGCCTCTTGGGGGACGAGCAGTACTTC.

The chain uses TRBV12-3 or TRBV12-4 and TRBJ1-6, with D unresolved. The CDR3 is 13 amino acids. Trimming took off 8 bases at V and 5 bases at J, with 10 bases between the two ends. In DNA form, the CDR3 reads TGTGCCAGCCGCCGGGCCGATAATTCACCCCTCCACTTT. This gives the protein CASRRADNSPLHF.

The chain employs TRBV15 and TRBJ2-5; a possible D gene is TRBD2 (6 bases). The length of the CDR3 is 13 residues. The V gene lost 4 bases and the J gene lost 3 bases, with 9 bases spanning the gap. CDR1 and CDR2 (germline): LNHNV, YYDKDF (reference sequence). Written as DNA, the CDR3 is TGTGCCACCAGCAAGTGGGGGGAAGAGACCCAGTACTTC. Protein sequence: CATSKWGEETQYF.

The sample holds a few counts of this clonotype. This chain joins TRBV6-5 and TRBJ1-3; 7 bases agree with TRBD1. V shed 4 bases, J shed 4 bases, and the junction held 7 bases outside the gene matches. This CDR3 comprises 15 residues. In germline, CDR1 is MNHEY, CDR2 SVGAGI. CDR3 coding DNA: TGTGCCAGCAGTTCCTTGACAGGGAGCGGAAACACCATATATTTT. Translating gives CASSSLTGSGNTIYF.

The rearrangement joins TRBV7-2 to TRBJ1-1; tentative D call: TRBD1 (5 bases). Germline V gene lookup returns CDR1 SGHTA and CDR2 FQGNSA. The CDR3 covers 15 residues. Deletions cut 2 bases from V and 6 bases from J, with 16 bases between. The CDR3 DNA sequence: TGTGCCAGCAGCTTAATTGGGGCCGCGGGGGCTGAAGCTTTCTTT. Its translation: CASSLIGAAGAEAFF.

V gene TRBV7-8 combines with J gene TRBJ2-2, with 12 positions matching TRBD2. The germline V gene has CDR1 SGHVS and CDR2 FQNEAQ. J lost 6 bases, V lost 2 bases, and 7 bases had no gene match. This CDR3 comprises 17 residues. The CDR3 region is CASSLNLAGGPSGELFF. The CDR3 DNA reads as TGTGCCAGCAGCTTAAACCTAGCGGGAGGGCCGTCCGGGGAGCTGTTTTTT.

This clonotype came up many times. The chain carries TRBV3-1 and TRBJ1-6, with 8 bases that match TRBD1. The CDR3 spans 14 residues. Germline trimming cut 4 bases from V and 7 bases from J; bases unmatched to any gene: 3. The V gene's germline CDR1 is LGHDT and CDR2 YNNKEL (reference sequence). CDR3 sequence: CASSPTGANSPLHF. Here the CDR3 DNA reads TGTGCCAGCAGCCCGACAGGGGCGAATTCACCCCTCCACTTT.

This clonotype was counted only a few times. This chain links TRBV6-1 with TRBJ2-7; D is perhaps TRBD1 (6 bases). CDR1 and CDR2 (germline): MNHNS, SASEGT. The CDR3 is made up of 14 amino acids. V lost 7 bases and J 1 base, leaving 14 bases between the germline ends. The CDR3 protein is CASIETGASYEQYF. The CDR3 nucleotides are TGTGCCAGCATTGAGACAGGAGCTTCCTACGAGCAGTACTTC.

Note on this clonotype: This may be a read error: a much more frequent sequence differs by one nucleotide. V usage is TRBV5-4 and J usage is TRBJ2-2, with 7 bases aligning to TRBD1. The CDR3 has 16 amino acids. CDR1 and CDR2 from the germline V gene are SGHNT and YYREEE (reference sequence). CDR3 nucleotide sequence: TGTGCCAGCAGCTTTGAGGGGGCACCGAACACCGGGGATCTGTTTTTT. Translated, it gives CASSFEGAPNTGDLFF.

CDR3 DNA sequence: TGTGCCAGCGACGAGGGGGACCCAGGGCCCTACGAGCAGTACTTC. Its translation is CASDEGDPGPYEQYF. The rearrangement links TRBV19 to TRBJ2-7; D might be TRBD1 (6 bases). CDR3 length: 15 amino acids. Between the trimmed V and J ends, which lost 9 bases and 2 bases, there was a span of 20 bases. Germline V lookup: CDR1 LNHDA, CDR2 SQIVND (reference sequence). The whole variable domain, remainder taken from reference TRBV19 and TRBJ2-7, is DGGITQSPKYLFRKEGQNVTLSCEQNLNHDAMYWYRQDPGQGLRLIYYSQIVNDFQKGDIAEGYSVSREKKESFPLTVTSAQKNPTAFYLCASDEGDPGPYEQYFGPGTRLTVT.

This clonotype was seen only once. The gene calls are TRBV10-2 and TRBJ2-7; TRBD2 matches at 14 bases. V dropped 6 bases and J dropped 7; count of bases not matched to a gene: 17. The germline CDR1 and CDR2 sequences are WSHSY and SAAADI. CDR3 length: 18 residues. The CDR3 is CASSLIPGLAGVYNEQYF. The CDR3 DNA is TGCGCCAGCAGCTTAATACCGGGACTAGCGGGGGTTTACAATGAGCAGTACTTC.

In this sample, this clonotype turned up a few times. The rearrangement joins TRBV24-1 to TRBJ2-7; TRBD1 matches at 7 bases. V was clipped by 3 bases and J by 6 bases; unmatched bases: 4. Germline-derived CDR1 and CDR2 are KGHDR and SFDVKD. The CDR3 runs to 13 residues. The CDR3 nucleotides read TGTGCCACCAGTGATACACAGGGGCGCGAGCAGTACTTC. Translation: CATSDTQGREQYF.

The genes are TRBV29-1 and TRBJ1-2; tentatively, D is TRBD1 (5 bases). In germline, CDR1 is SQVTM, CDR2 ANQGSEA. Trimming shortened V by 8 bases and J by 5 bases, and 12 bases separated the two germline ends. This CDR3 region has 11 residues. CDR3 coding DNA: TGCAGCCTAGGGGAGTTTTATGGCTACACCTTC. It specifies CSLGEFYGYTF.

This rearrangement joins TRBV7-8 to TRBJ1-1; no clear D. The V end lost 2 bases, the J end lost 1 base, and 11 bases lay between the germline ends. The CDR3 contains 15 residues. Per the germline V gene, CDR1 is SGHVS and CDR2 is FQNEAQ. CDR3 bases: TGTGCCAGCAGCTTATTGAGGGCGGCGAACACTGAAGCTTTCTTT. Amino acids: CASSLLRAANTEAFF.

The chain carries TRBV19 and TRBJ2-7, with 10 nucleotides matching TRBD2. Germline V CDR1 and CDR2: LNHDA, SQIVND (reference sequence). This CDR3 spans 18 amino acids. V lost 5 bases to trimming and J lost 2 bases; unmatched junction nucleotides: 15. The CDR3 protein is CASSPLTAGGPRAYEQYF. In nucleotides, the CDR3 is TGTGCCAGTAGTCCTCTGACAGCGGGAGGGCCAAGGGCCTACGAGCAGTACTTC.

This clonotype was seen many times. CDR3 sequence: CASSLVGGNYGSEQFF. Here the CDR3 DNA reads TGTGCCAGCAGCTTAGTCGGAGGGAACTATGGAAGTGAGCAGTTCTTC. The gene calls are TRBV7-9 and TRBJ2-1; tentatively, D is TRBD2 (6 bases). V lost 1 base and J lost 9, with 19 bases in between. CDR1 is SEHNR, CDR2 FQNEAQ, per germline (reference sequence). The CDR3 is 16 residues long.